This T cell receptor (beta chain) was sequenced in a study of T cell responses to AZD1222 COVID-19 vaccine. Findings of the study overall: Most donors were white British, females outnumbered males, and clonal diversity was possibly underestimated. CD4 TCRs linked to vaccination spanned spike, dominating at 160-218 and 743-854. Reportedly, nearly half the spike-specific TCRs target unmutated variant regions.

The analysis combined second doses at about 4 or about 12 weeks. Concerning this clone itself: Its antigen is unknown.

The table came from immunoSEQ multiplex PCR; TCRdb's copy has only in-frame clones and leaves some out. The top ten hold around a tenth of the sample, which has fewer than 200,000 clones, 88% seen once. There are 17 residues in the CDR3. Germline loops: CDR1 LGHDT, CDR2 YNNKEL (reference sequence). Germline trimming cut 5 bases from V and 0 bases from J; bases unmatched to any gene: 7. The chain recombines TRBV3-1 (or the pseudogene TRBV3-2) with TRBJ1-2; 12 nucleotides match TRBD1. Sequences were derived from peripheral blood, sampled 28 days after the second AZD1222 dose. The origin of this receptor is an adult who received the AZD1222 COVID-19 vaccine. The CDR3 nucleotides read TGTGCCAGCAGCTCAAGGGGGACAGGGGGCTCTAACTATGGCTACACCTTC. Translation gives CASSSRGTGGSNYGYTF.